This T cell receptor beta chain was identified during a study of blood T cell repertoires in COVID-19. Across the whole study: Nucleic acid was either cDNA or gDNA, and it came from T cells, B-cell-depleted T cells, or PBMCs.

With 3 bases clipped from V and 5 bases from J, the junction kept 3 bases outside the gene matches. In germline, CDR1 is KGHSH, CDR2 LQKENI. This CDR3 region has 15 residues. Here immunoSEQ multiplex PCR was the method, and the copy in TCRdb shows in-frame clones only, minus some. The sample consists of about 180,000 clones, around four fifths of them appearing once. This rearrangement joins TRBV18 to TRBJ2-3; 12 bases fit TRBD2. Sequenced material: peripheral blood. The receptor comes from an older woman with COVID-19, enrolled during active disease. CDR3 protein: CASSPLAGGRDTQYF. For the CDR3, the DNA is TGTGCCAGCTCACCCCTAGCGGGAGGGCGAGATACGCAGTATTTT.